The 19 T cell receptor beta chains in this list originate from one sample, sequenced in a study of control samples from healthy donors and cancer patients. Clones were sequenced by immunoSEQ multiplex PCR, and TCRdb holds only the in-frame ones, with some missing. The sample records fewer than 110,000 clones, 75% to 90% being singletons. Sequencing was done on a sample of PBMCs. Every receptor here comes from a man in his sixties with lung cancer.

The J gene is TRBJ1-4, the V gene TRBV15; unclear D gene. V was trimmed by 5 bases and J by 5 bases, leaving 15 bases between them. This CDR3 contains 15 residues. Germline V CDR1 and CDR2: LNHNV, YYDKDF (reference sequence). CDR3 bases: TGTGCCACCAGCCCGACGTGGGAGAGGAATGAAAAACTGTTTTTT. Its translation is CATSPTWERNEKLFF.

J is TRBJ1-1 and V is TRBV5-4; possible D gene TRBD1, 6 bases. Germline V gene sequence: CDR1 SGHNT, CDR2 YYREEE (reference sequence). Trimming shortened V by 1 base and J by 3 bases, and 16 bases separated the two germline ends. This CDR3 region has 16 residues. The CDR3 sequence is CASSLMWGRGDTEAFF. In DNA, the CDR3 is TGTGCCAGCAGCTTGATGTGGGGCAGGGGAGACACTGAAGCTTTCTTT.

The V call is TRBV25-1, the J call TRBJ1-6; D is unclear. CDR1 and CDR2 from the germline V gene are MGHDK and SYGVNS. Deletions cut 1 base from V and 7 bases from J, with 14 bases between. CDR3 length equals 16 residues. CDR3 sequence (DNA): TGTGCCAGCAGTGAATCTCCTGGCCGGCTGAATTCACCCCTCCACTTT. Translating it yields CASSESPGRLNSPLHF.

This chain joins TRBV10-1 and TRBJ2-1; perhaps TRBD2 as D (6 bases). The CDR3 is 14 amino acids. Trimming removed 4 bases at V and 7 bases at J, with 14 bases between. From germline, CDR1 is WNHNN and CDR2 SYGVQD (reference sequence). The DNA of the CDR3 is TGCGCCAGCAGTGGGACAAATGGGGGGAATGAGCAGTTCTTC. As protein: CASSGTNGGNEQFF.

This clone was recorded once. The chain combines TRBV5-1 with TRBJ1-2, with D perhaps TRBD1 (6 bases). Germline V lookup: CDR1 SGHRS, CDR2 YFSETQ. Trimming removed 0 bases from V and 4 bases from J, with 10 bases in between. The length of the CDR3 is 14 residues. This CDR3 is CASSLVRGAYGYTF. CDR3 DNA sequence: TGCGCCAGCAGCTTGGTTCGGGGGGCCTATGGCTACACCTTC. The full variable domain, rest sourced from reference TRBV5-1 and TRBJ1-2, is KAGVTQTPRYLIKTRGQQVTLSCSPISGHRSVSWYQQTPGQGLQFLFEYFSETQRNKGNFPGRFSGRQFSNSRSEMNVSTLELGDSALYLCASSLVRGAYGYTFGSGTRLTVV.

The V and J genes are TRBV10-1 and TRBJ2-5; D not certain. Germline assignment: CDR1 WNHNN and CDR2 SYGVQD (reference sequence). V lost 0 bases, J lost 1 base, and 6 bases lay in between. The CDR3 loop spans 14 amino acids. In DNA form, the CDR3 reads TGCGCCAGCAGTGAGTCCGGCAGCCAAGAGACCCAGTACTTC. Translating it yields CASSESGSQETQYF.

V gene TRBV12-3 or TRBV12-4 combines with J gene TRBJ2-7, with D possibly matching TRBD1 (7 bases). The CDR3 spans 13 residues. Trimming took 6 bases from V and 3 from J, leaving 12 bases between them. This CDR3 reads CASRAGQIYEQYF. The CDR3 DNA sequence: TGTGCCAGCAGGGCGGGACAGATCTACGAGCAGTACTTC.

The chain couples TRBV24-1 to TRBJ2-5, with 7 bases aligning to TRBD1. Unmatched junction bases numbered 5, after V lost 3 bases and J lost 2 bases. The V gene's germline CDR1 is KGHDR and CDR2 SFDVKD. The CDR3 has 15 residues. In DNA form, the CDR3 reads TGTGCCACCAGTGATCCTCGCAGGGGGCAAGAGACCCAGTACTTC. It is translated as CATSDPRRGQETQYF.

The V call is TRBV7-8, the J call TRBJ2-3, with a weak D call TRBD1 (6 bases). The germline CDR1 and CDR2 sequences are SGHVS and FQNEAQ. CDR3 size: 15 residues. The ends were cut back, 6 bases at V and 2 bases at J, with 15 bases in the middle. The CDR3 protein is CASRAGAGVTDTQYF. DNA for the CDR3: TGTGCCAGCAGGGCTGGGGCAGGGGTCACAGATACGCAGTATTTT.

V gene TRBV9 combines with J gene TRBJ2-3; possible D gene TRBD2, 7 bases. This CDR3 is 17 amino acids long. V shed 3 bases and J shed 2 bases, with 19 bases lying between them. The germline V gene encodes CDR1 SGDLS and CDR2 YYNGEE. The CDR3 nucleotides read TGTGCCAGCAGCGCCACGGGGGCGGGGGTTATCACAGATACGCAGTATTTT. The encoded protein is CASSATGAGVITDTQYF.

This clone was observed a handful of times. The DNA for the CDR3 is TGTGCCAGTAGTGAGGGGGCCCTAGGTTGGGACATTCAGTACTTC. Translation gives CASSEGALGWDIQYF. The rearrangement uses TRBV19 and TRBJ2-4; 7 bases match TRBD1. V was pared by 5 bases and J by 8 bases, with 12 bases of the junction left unmatched. Germline loops: CDR1 LNHDA, CDR2 SQIVND (reference sequence). The CDR3 is made up of 15 amino acids.

The chain is built from TRBV2 and TRBJ2-3; D gene ambiguous. CDR1 and CDR2 (germline): SNHLY, FYNNEI. Trimming took off 7 bases at V and 0 bases at J, with 23 bases between the two ends. This CDR3 has 18 residues. CDR3 loop: CASIKQPFPLSSTDTQYF. As DNA, the CDR3 is TGTGCCAGCATAAAGCAGCCCTTTCCCCTATCTAGCACAGATACGCAGTATTTT.

This chain links TRBV5-5 with TRBJ1-5; D gene ambiguous. Germline values: CDR1 SGHKS, CDR2 YYEKEE (reference sequence). Trimming cost V 0 bases and J 3 bases, with 13 bases left between them. The CDR3 loop spans 16 amino acids. CDR3 DNA: TGTGCCAGCAGCTTGGGTTCGACGTATACCAATCAGCCCCAGCATTTT. It yields the protein CASSLGSTYTNQPQHF.

V and J are TRBV5-1 and TRBJ1-1, with 9 bases that match TRBD1. Germline CDR1 and CDR2: SGHRS and YFSETQ. The junction had 11 bases not matched to a gene; V was cut back by 7 bases and J by 1 base. This CDR3 comprises 16 residues. CDR3: CASGRQGGEWNTEAFF. The CDR3 DNA follows: TGCGCCAGCGGAAGACAGGGGGGCGAGTGGAACACTGAAGCTTTCTTT.

The chain employs TRBV12-3 or TRBV12-4 and TRBJ1-1, with D hard to call. V gave up 6 bases and J gave up 6 bases, with 11 bases separating them. This CDR3 region has 12 residues. CDR3 in DNA: TGTGCCAGCAGCCTACAGTGGGCTGAAGCTTTCTTT. Amino acids: CASSLQWAEAFF.

The V call is TRBV6-1, the J call TRBJ1-1; D possibly corresponds to TRBD1 (5 bases). Trimming removed 2 bases from V and 0 bases from J, with 13 bases in between. This CDR3 is built from 16 residues. CDR1 and CDR2 from the germline V gene are MNHNS and SASEGT. CDR3 sequence (DNA): TGTGCCAGCAGTGAATTTCTGGGACCCATGAACACTGAAGCTTTCTTT. Translating gives CASSEFLGPMNTEAFF.

Only one count was recorded for this clone. This chain joins TRBV5-8 and TRBJ1-5; the D is unclear. The CDR3 length is 12 residues. CDR1 is SGHTS and CDR2 is YDEGEE in the germline V gene. V lost 5 bases to trimming and J lost 1 base, with 4 bases between them. The CDR3 DNA follows: TGTGCCAGCAGGCTCAGCAATCAGCCCCAGCATTTT. Its translation is CASRLSNQPQHF. Supplemented by reference TRBV5-8 and TRBJ1-5, the full variable domain reads EAGVTQSPTHLIKTRGQQATLRCSPISGHTSVYWYQQALGLGLQFLLWYDEGEERNRGNFPPRFSGRQFPNYSSELNVNALELEDSALYLCASRLSNQPQHFGDGTRLSIL.

This chain links TRBV7-9 with TRBJ1-6, with D hard to call. Germline V CDR1 and CDR2: SEHNR, FQNEAQ (reference sequence). The CDR3 has 12 residues. V was trimmed by 5 bases and J by 8 bases, leaving 7 bases between them. CDR3 loop: CASSIRDSPLHF. The CDR3 nucleotides are TGTGCCAGCAGCATCAGAGATTCACCCCTCCACTTT.

The CDR3 spells CASSLDVPGQNSPLHF. The CDR3 nucleotides read TGTGCCAGCAGCTTGGACGTACCGGGACAGAATTCACCCCTCCACTTT. The chain recombines TRBV5-4 with TRBJ1-6, with 7 bases matching TRBD1. The CDR3 contains 16 residues. V was pared by 0 bases and J by 7 bases, with 7 bases of the junction left unmatched. Germline V CDR1 and CDR2: SGHNT, YYREEE (reference sequence).